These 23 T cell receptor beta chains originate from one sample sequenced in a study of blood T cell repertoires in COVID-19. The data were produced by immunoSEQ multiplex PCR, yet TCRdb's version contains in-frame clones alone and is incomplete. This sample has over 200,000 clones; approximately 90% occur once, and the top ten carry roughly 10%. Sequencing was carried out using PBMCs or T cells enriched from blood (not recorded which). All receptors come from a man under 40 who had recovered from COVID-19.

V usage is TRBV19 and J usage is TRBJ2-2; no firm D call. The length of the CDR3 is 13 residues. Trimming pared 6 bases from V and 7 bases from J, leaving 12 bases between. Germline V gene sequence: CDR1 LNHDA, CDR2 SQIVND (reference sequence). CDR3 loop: CASSGSGGGELFF. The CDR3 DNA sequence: TGTGCCAGTAGCGGGTCCGGCGGCGGGGAGCTGTTTTTT.

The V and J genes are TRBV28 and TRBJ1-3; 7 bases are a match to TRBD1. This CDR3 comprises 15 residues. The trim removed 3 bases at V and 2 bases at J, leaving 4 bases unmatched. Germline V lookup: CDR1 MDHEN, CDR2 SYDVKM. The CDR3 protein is CASSLGGQTGNTIYF. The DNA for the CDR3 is TGTGCCAGCAGTTTGGGGGGACAGACTGGAAACACCATATATTTT.

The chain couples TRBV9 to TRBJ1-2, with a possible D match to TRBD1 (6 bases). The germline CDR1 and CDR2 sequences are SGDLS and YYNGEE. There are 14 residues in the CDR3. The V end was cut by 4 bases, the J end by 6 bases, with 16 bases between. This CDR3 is CASSPRGRDNGYTF. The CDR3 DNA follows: TGTGCCAGCAGCCCCCGGGGGAGGGACAATGGCTACACCTTC.

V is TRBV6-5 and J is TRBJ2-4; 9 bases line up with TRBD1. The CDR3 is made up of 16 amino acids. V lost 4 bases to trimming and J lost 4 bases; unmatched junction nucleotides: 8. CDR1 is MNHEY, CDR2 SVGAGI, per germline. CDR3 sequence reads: CASSFPQTGGKNIQYF. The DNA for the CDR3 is TGTGCCAGCAGTTTTCCTCAGACAGGGGGTAAAAACATTCAGTACTTC.

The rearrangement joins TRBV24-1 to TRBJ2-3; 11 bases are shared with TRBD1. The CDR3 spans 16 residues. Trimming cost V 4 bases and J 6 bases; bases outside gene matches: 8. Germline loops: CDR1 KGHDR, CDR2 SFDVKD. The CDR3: CATSEQGQGEGDTQYF. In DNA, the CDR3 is TGTGCCACCAGTGAACAGGGACAGGGGGAAGGGGATACGCAGTATTTT.

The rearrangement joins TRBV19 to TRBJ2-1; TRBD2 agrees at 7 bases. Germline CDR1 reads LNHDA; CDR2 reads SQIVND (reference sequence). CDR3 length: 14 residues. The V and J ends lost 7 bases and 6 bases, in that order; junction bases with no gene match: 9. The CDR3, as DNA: TGTGCCAGTACCTGGGACTACGGGGGCAATGAGCAGTTCTTC. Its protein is CASTWDYGGNEQFF.

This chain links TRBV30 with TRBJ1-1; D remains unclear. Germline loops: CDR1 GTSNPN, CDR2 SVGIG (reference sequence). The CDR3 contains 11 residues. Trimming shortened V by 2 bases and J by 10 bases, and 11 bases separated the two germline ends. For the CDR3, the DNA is TGTGCCTGGAGTCCTCTTAGTGGAGCTTTCTTT. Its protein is CAWSPLSGAFF.

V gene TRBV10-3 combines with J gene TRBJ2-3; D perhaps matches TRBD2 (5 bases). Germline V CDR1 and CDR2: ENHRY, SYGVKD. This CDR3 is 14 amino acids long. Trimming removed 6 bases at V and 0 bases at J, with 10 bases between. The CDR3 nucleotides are TGTGCCATCAGCCTCGTAGCGAGCACAGATACGCAGTATTTT. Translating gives CAISLVASTDTQYF.

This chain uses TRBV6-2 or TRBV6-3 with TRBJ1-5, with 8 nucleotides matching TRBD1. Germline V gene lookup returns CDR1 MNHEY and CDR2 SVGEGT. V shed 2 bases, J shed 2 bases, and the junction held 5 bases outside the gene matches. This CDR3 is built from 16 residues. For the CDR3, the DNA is TGTGCCAGCAGTTACCTACAGGGGGTAGGCAATCAGCCCCAGCATTTT. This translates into CASSYLQGVGNQPQHF.

CDR3 region: CASSLVPGTGQPQHF. The CDR3 DNA reads as TGCGCCAGCAGCTTGGTGCCGGGGACTGGTCAGCCCCAGCATTTT. The J gene is TRBJ1-5, the V gene TRBV5-1; weak D call: TRBD1 (5 bases). The CDR3 length is 15 residues. Germline V gene data show CDR1 as SGHRS and CDR2 as YFSETQ. The germline V and J ends were trimmed by 0 bases and 6 bases, with 13 bases remaining between them. The full variable domain, in which reference TRBV5-1 and TRBJ1-5 provide the parts outside the CDR3, is KAGVTQTPRYLIKTRGQQVTLSCSPISGHRSVSWYQQTPGQGLQFLFEYFSETQRNKGNFPGRFSGRQFSNSRSEMNVSTLELGDSALYLCASSLVPGTGQPQHFGDGTRLSIL.

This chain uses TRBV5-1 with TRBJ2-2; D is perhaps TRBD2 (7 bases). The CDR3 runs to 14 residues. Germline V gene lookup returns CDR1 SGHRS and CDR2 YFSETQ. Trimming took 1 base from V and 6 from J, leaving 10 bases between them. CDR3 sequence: CASSLIGGAGELFF. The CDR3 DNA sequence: TGCGCCAGCAGCTTGATAGGGGGGGCCGGGGAGCTGTTTTTT.

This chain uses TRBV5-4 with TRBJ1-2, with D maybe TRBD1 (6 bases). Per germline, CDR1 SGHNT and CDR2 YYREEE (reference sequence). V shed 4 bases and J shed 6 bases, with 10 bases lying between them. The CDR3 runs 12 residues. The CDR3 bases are TGTGCCAGCAGCACGGCAGGGGATGGCTACACCTTC. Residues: CASSTAGDGYTF.

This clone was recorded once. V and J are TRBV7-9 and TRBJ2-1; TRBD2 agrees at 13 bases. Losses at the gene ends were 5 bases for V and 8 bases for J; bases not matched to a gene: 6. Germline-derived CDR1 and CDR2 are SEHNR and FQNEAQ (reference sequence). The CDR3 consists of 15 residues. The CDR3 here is CASSETSGGVDEQFF. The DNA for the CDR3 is TGTGCCAGCAGCGAAACTAGCGGGGGGGTTGATGAGCAGTTCTTC. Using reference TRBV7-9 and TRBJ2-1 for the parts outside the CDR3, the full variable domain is DTGVSQNPRHKITKRGQNVTFRCDPISEHNRLYWYRQTLGQGPEFLTYFQNEAQLEKSRLLSDRFSAERPKGSFSTLEIQRTEQGDSAMYLCASSETSGGVDEQFFGPGTRLTVL.

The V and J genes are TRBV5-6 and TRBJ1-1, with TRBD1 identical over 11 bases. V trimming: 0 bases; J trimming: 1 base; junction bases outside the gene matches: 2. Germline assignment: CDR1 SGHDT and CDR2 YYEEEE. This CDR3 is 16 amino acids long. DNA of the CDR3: TGTGCCAGCAGCTTGGCCGGGACAGGGGGGAACACTGAAGCTTTCTTT. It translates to CASSLAGTGGNTEAFF. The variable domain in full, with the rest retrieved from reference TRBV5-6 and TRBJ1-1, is DAGVTQSPTHLIKTRGQQVTLRCSPKSGHDTVSWYQQALGQGPQFIFQYYEEEERQRGNFPDRFSGHQFPNYSSELNVNALLLGDSALYLCASSLAGTGGNTEAFFGQGTRLTVV.

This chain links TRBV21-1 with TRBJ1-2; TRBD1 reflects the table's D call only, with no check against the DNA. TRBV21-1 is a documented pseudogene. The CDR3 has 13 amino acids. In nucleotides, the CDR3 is TGTGCCAGCATCCCAGGGATAGAGAATGGCTACACCTTC. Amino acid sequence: CASIPGIENGYTF.

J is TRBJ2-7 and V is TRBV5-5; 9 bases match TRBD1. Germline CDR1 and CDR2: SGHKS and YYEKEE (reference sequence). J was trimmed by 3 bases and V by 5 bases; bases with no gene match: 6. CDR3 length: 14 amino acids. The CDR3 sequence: CASSRGQGYYEQYF. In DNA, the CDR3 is TGTGCCAGCAGTCGGGGACAGGGTTACTACGAGCAGTACTTC.

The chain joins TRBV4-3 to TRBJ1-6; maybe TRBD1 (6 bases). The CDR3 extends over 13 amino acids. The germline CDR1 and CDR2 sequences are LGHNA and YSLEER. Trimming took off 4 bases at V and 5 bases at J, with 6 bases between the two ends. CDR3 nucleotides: TGCGCCAGCAGCCGGGGGCATAATTCACCCCTCCACTTT. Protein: CASSRGHNSPLHF.

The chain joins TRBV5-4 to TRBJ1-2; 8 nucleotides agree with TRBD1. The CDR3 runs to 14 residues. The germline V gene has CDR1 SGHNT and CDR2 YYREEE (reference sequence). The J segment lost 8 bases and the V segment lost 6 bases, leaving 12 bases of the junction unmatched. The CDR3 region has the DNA TGTGCCAGCAACCCCACCGGGACAGGTGGAGGCTACACCTTC. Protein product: CASNPTGTGGGYTF.

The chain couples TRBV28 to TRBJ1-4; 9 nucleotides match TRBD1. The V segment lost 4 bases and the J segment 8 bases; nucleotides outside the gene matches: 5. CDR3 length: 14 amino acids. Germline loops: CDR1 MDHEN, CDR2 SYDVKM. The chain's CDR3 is CASSSSDRGEKLFF. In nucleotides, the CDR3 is TGTGCCAGCAGTTCCTCCGACAGGGGGGAAAAACTGTTTTTT. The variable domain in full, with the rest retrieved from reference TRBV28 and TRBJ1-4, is DVKVTQSSRYLVKRTGEKVFLECVQDMDHENMFWYRQDPGLGLRLIYFSYDVKMKEKGDIPEGYSVSREKKERFSLILESASTNQTSMYLCASSSSDRGEKLFFGSGTQLSVL.

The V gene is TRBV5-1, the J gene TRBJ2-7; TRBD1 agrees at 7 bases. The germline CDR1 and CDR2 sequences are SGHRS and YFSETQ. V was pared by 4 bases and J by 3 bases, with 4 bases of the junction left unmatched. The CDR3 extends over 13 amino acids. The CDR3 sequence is CASSPRGIYEQYF. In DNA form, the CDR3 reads TGCGCCAGCAGCCCCAGGGGGATCTACGAGCAGTACTTC.

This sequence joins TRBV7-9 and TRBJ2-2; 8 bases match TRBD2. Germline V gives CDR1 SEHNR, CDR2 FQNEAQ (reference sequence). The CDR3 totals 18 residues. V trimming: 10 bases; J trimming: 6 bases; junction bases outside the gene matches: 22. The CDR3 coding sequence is TGTGCCACCGACTCGGGGCCGGGCGGGGGGCTACAAGCCGGGGAGCTGTTTTTT. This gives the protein CATDSGPGGGLQAGELFF.

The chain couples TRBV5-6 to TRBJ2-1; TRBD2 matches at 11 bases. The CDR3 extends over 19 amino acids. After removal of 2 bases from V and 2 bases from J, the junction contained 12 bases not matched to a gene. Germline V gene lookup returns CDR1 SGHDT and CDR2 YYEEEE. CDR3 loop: CASSLPPMRLAGPYNEQFF. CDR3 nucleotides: TGTGCCAGCAGCTTACCCCCCATGAGACTAGCGGGACCCTACAATGAGCAGTTCTTC.

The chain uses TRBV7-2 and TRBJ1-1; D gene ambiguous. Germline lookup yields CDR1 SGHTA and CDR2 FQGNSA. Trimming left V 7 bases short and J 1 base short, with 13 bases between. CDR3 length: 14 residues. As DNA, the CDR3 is TGTGCCAGCATCTATGGAGGGCCGAACACTGAAGCTTTCTTT. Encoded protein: CASIYGGPNTEAFF.